Detailed here is one T cell receptor beta chain. What this receptor recognizes is not known. Per-base qualities were not stored, and no clone one base away is much larger. The entry originates in a study of shared clonotypes between healthy human individuals (dated by TCRdb to about 2020). In terms of the full investigation: The cohort comprised two women and a few men aged 18 to 49 years. Per donor, leukapheresis produced somewhere between about 0.94 and 9.5 billion PBMCs. To increase sequencing depth and limit assay-specific biases, TCR repertoire library preparation and sequencing were carried out by different laboratories using diverse techniques. For each donor, CD4 naive and CD4 memory were each run on three plates, CD8 naive on two plates, and CD8 memory on one plate. To estimate repertoire size and how much clonotype sharing occurs between individuals, the study deeply sequenced the blood TCR repertoires of several healthy adults.

For the CD8 naive samples, CD45RO-negative cells were positively selected for CCR7, yielding a CD45RA+CCR7+ population from which TemRA cells were excluded. Healthy HIV-negative adults with no recently reported acute infections or vaccinations were included as donors. Only Caucasian adults living in Nashville, Tennessee, USA were represented among the donors. After blood collection by leukapheresis, PBMCs were isolated using Ficoll-Histopaque density gradient centrifugation and then cryopreserved in the vapor phase of liquid nitrogen. Analytical flow cytometry was used to check the purity and quantity of every magnetically sorted T cell population. From each sorted fraction, genomic DNA was isolated and quantified by UV absorbance on a Nanodrop 2000c. General conclusions and limits of the study: Estimated clonotype richness was generally larger for naive than for memory subsets. The genetic and exposure-history diversity represented was limited by the small number of donors. Roughly 5% of naive CD4, 3.5% of naive CD8, about 2.5% of memory CD4, and 0.4% of memory CD8 clonotypes were shared across four donors. Only blood was sampled, and tissue TCR repertoires likely differ from those in blood. Incomplete sequencing was indicated by rarefaction of sorted-subset datasets, despite the large sequencing depth. Compared with non-shared clonotypes, the clonotypes found in all four sorted-subset donors had higher generation probabilities. Pairwise subsampling led to the expectation that sequencing depth would affect the degree of clonotype sharing among donors.

TCR CDR3 regions were amplified from genomic DNA by multiplex PCR using the deep immunoSEQ assay. Genomic DNA extracted from each cell subset was distributed evenly over all wells of several immunoSEQ 96-well plates, and each plate served as one replicate. For sorted subsets, each replicate PCR was loaded with approximately 190 ng genomic DNA, equivalent to 25,000 to 30,000 T cell genomes. The purified libraries were quantified using a Qubit 3.0 fluorometer, sized with a Bioanalyzer 2100, and then quantified again using the KAPA Library Quantification kit. Every immunoSEQ 96-well plate was sequenced on a dedicated single-read 150-cycle Illumina NextSeq 550 flow cell. The published analysis was carried out like this. Because the immunoSEQ output held only junctional sequences and lacked quality scores, the filtering could not match the filtering applied to full-length reads. To assign V/J genes and CDR3, sequences were annotated against IMGT germline references using PyIR, a Python wrapper for IgBLAST v1.9. Reads were filtered out if the reads had weak V/J assignments (E-value above 1e-6), no CDR3, stop codons, out-of-frame junctions, or ambiguous translated residues. V3J clonotypes were defined by identical inferred V gene, J gene, and CDR3 amino acid sequence. Percentage overlap between repertoires was calculated by dividing the number of shared unique clonotypes by the size of the smaller repertoire. RTK rarefaction, the Chao1 estimator, and Recon v2.1 estimates of unobserved clonotypes were used to assess repertoire richness. Generation probabilities were computed with OLGA for all TCRbeta clonotypes obtained by the gDNA method from a few donors. TCRdb's version of the immuneACCESS table is confined to in-frame rearrangements and falls short of the full clone set. An unresolved V gene accounts for under half of the shortfall where checked; the remainder is of unknown origin. That table supplies the V and J calls and clone size; D and trimming were determined from the DNA. The sample profile shows about 1,800,000 clones; less than 95% of them were found once. The ten largest clones represent 1.2% of the sample.

CDR1 is given as KGHSY and CDR2 as FQNENV, both from the germline V gene. The CDR3 numbers 16 residues from cysteine through phenylalanine. The entry retains the CDR3 DNA only, 48 bases that are in frame from base 1. V drops 2 bases and J drops 5 bases, leaving 15 bases in between. Material for sequencing was naive CD8+ T cells sorted from blood. Interpreted using the paper, the cell subset or site label stands for: CD45RA+CCR7+. The chain was built from TRBV16 and TRBJ1-4; TRBD1 is a possible D gene, resting on 5 matching bases. The clonotype comes from a man between 18 and 29 years old in good health. The CDR3 is CASSQRDGGGNEKLFF. The DNA sequence is TGTGCCAGCAGCCAAAGGGACGGAGGAGGAAATGAAAAACTGTTTTTT.